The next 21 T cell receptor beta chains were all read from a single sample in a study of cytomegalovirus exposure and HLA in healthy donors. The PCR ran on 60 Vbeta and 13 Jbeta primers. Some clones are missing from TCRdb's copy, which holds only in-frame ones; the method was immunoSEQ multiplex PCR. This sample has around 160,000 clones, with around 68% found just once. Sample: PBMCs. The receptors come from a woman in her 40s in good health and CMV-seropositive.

CDR3 sequence reads: CASSYGAAEAFF. The CDR3 nucleotides are TGTGCCAGCAGTTACGGGGCAGCTGAAGCTTTCTTT. The chain joins TRBV6-6 to TRBJ1-1; D may be TRBD1 (5 bases). Germline assignment: CDR1 MNHNY and CDR2 SVGAGI (reference sequence). The CDR3 covers 12 residues. V shed 2 bases and J shed 6 bases, with 7 bases lying between them.

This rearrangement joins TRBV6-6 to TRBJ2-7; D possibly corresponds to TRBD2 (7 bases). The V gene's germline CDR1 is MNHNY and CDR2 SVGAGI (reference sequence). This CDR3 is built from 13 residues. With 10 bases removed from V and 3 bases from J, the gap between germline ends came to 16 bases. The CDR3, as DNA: TGTGCCACGGGGGCTAGCGGAAACTACGAGCAGTACTTC. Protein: CATGASGNYEQYF.

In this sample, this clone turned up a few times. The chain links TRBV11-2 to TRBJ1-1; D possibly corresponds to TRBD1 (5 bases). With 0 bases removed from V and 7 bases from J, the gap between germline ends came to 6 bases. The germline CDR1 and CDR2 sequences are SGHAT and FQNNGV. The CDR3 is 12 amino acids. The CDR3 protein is CASSLEGGEAFF. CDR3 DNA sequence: TGTGCCAGCAGCTTAGAGGGGGGTGAAGCTTTCTTT.

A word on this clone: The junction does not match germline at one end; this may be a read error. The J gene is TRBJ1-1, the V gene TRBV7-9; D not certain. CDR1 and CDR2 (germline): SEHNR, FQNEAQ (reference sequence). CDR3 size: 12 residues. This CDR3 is CSSESMNTEAFF. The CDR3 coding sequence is TGTTCCAGTGAGTCCATGAACACTGAAGCTTTCTTT.

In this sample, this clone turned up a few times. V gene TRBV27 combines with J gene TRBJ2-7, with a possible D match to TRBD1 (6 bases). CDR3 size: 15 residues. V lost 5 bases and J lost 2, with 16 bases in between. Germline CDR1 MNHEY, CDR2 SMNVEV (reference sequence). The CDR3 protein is CASSPPPDRPYEQYF. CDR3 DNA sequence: TGTGCCAGCAGTCCTCCCCCGGACAGACCCTACGAGCAGTACTTC.

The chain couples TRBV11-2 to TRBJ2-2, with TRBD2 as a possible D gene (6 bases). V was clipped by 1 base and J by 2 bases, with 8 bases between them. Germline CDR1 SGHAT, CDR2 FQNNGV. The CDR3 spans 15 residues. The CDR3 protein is CASSLVGRNTGELFF. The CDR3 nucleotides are TGTGCCAGCAGCTTAGTCGGGAGAAACACCGGGGAGCTGTTTTTT. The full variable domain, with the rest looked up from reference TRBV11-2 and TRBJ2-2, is EAGVAQSPRYKIIEKRQSVAFWCNPISGHATLYWYQQILGQGPKLLIQFQNNGVVDDSQLPKDRFSAERLKGVDSTLKIQPAKLEDSAVYLCASSLVGRNTGELFFGEGSRLTVL.

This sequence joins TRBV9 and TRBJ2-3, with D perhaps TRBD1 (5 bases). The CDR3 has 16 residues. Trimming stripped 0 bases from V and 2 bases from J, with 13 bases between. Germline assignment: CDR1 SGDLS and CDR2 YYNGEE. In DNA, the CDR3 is TGTGCCAGCAGCGTAGGGGTAGGGGCAAACACAGATACGCAGTATTTT. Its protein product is CASSVGVGANTDTQYF.

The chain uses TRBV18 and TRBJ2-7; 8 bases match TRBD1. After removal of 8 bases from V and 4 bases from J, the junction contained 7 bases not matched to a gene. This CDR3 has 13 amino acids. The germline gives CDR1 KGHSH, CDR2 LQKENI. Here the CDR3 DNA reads TGTGCCAGCGCCCCCAGGGGGCAATACGAGCAGTACTTC. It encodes CASAPRGQYEQYF.

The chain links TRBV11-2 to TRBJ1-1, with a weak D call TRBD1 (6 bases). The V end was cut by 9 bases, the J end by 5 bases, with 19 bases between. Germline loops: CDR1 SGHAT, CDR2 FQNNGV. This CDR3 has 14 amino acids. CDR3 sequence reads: CASSPRTRGTEAFF. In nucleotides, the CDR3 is TGTGCCAGTTCACCTCGGACCAGGGGTACTGAAGCTTTCTTT. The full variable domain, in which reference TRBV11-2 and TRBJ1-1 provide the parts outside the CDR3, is EAGVAQSPRYKIIEKRQSVAFWCNPISGHATLYWYQQILGQGPKLLIQFQNNGVVDDSQLPKDRFSAERLKGVDSTLKIQPAKLEDSAVYLCASSPRTRGTEAFFGQGTRLTVV.

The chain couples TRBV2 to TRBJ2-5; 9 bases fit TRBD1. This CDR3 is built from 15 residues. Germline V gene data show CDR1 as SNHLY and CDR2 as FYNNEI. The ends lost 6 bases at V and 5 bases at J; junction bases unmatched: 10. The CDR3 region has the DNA TGTGCCAGCAGATACCCGACAGGGGGACAGGAGACCCAGTACTTC. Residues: CASRYPTGGQETQYF. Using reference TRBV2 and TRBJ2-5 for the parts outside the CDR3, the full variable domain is EPEVTQTPSHQVTQMGQEVILRCVPISNHLYFYWYRQILGQKVEFLVSFYNNEISEKSEIFDDQFSVERPDGSNFTLKIRSTKLEDSAMYFCASRYPTGGQETQYFGPGTRLLVL.

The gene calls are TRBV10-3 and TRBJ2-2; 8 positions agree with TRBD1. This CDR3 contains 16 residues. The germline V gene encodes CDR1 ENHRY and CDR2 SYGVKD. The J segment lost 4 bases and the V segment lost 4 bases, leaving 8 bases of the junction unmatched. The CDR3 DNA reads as TGTGCCATCAGTGGGACAGGGAATATTTTCACCGGGGAGCTGTTTTTT. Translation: CAISGTGNIFTGELFF.

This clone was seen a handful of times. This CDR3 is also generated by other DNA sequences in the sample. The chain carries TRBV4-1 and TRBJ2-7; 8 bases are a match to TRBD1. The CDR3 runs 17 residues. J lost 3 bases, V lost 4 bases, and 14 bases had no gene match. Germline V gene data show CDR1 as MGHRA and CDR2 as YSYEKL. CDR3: CASSPDNEPGGFYEQYF. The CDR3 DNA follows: TGCGCCAGCAGCCCCGACAATGAGCCAGGGGGCTTCTACGAGCAGTACTTC.

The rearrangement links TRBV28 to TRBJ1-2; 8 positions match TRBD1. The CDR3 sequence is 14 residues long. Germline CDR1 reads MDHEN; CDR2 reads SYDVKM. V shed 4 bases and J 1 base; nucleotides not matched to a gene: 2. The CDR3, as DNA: TGTGCCAGCAGTTCGACAGGGGTTAACTATGGCTACACCTTC. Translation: CASSSTGVNYGYTF.

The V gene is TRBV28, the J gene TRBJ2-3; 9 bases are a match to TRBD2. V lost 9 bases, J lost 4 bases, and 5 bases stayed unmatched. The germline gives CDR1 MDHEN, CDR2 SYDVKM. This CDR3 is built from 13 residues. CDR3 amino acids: CASIAGEADTQYF. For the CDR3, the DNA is TGTGCCAGTATAGCGGGAGAGGCAGATACGCAGTATTTT.

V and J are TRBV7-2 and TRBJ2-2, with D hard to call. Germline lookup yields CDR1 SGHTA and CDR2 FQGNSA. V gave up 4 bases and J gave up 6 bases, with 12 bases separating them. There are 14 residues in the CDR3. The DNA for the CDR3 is TGTGCCAGCAGCTATGTGACACCCCCCGGGGAGCTGTTTTTT. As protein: CASSYVTPPGELFF.

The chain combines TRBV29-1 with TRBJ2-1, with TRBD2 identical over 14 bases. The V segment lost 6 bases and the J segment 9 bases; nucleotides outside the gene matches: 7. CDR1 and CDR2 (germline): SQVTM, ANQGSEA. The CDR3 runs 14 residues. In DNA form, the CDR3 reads TGCAGCGTCTCCGGGACTAGCGGGAGTGGTGAGCAGTTCTTC. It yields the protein CSVSGTSGSGEQFF.

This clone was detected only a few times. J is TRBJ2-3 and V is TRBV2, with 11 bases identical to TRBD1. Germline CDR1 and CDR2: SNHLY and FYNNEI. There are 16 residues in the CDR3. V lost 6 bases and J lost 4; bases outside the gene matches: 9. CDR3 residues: CASRDRTGGHADTQYF. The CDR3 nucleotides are TGTGCCAGCAGGGACCGGACAGGGGGCCATGCAGATACGCAGTATTTT.

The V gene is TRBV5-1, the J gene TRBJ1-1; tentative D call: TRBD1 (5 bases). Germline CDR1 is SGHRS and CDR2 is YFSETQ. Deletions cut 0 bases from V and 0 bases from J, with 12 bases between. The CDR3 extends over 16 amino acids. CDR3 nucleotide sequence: TGCGCCAGCAGCTTGGGACAGAGACCCATGAACACTGAAGCTTTCTTT. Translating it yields CASSLGQRPMNTEAFF.

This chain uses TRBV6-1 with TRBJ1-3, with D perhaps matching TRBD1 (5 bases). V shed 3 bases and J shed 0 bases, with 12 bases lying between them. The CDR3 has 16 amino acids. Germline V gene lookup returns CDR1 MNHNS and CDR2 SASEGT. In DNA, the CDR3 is TGTGCCAGCAGTGACCCAGGGCTGCTCTCTGGAAACACCATATATTTT. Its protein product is CASSDPGLLSGNTIYF.

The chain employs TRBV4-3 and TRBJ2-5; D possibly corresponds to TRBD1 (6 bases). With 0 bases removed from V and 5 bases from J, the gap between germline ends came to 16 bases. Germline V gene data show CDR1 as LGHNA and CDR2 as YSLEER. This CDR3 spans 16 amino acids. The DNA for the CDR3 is TGCGCCAGCAGCCAAGAGGGTTTGGGGGCCGGGGAGACCCAGTACTTC. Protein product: CASSQEGLGAGETQYF.

In DNA form, the CDR3 reads TGTGCCAGCACCCTGGGGGGGCGCAGAACTGAAGCTTTCTTT. This gives the protein CASTLGGRRTEAFF. The chain recombines TRBV6-5 with TRBJ1-1, with D possibly being TRBD1 (6 bases). The CDR3 extends over 14 amino acids. The germline V and J ends were trimmed by 7 bases and 5 bases, with 17 bases remaining between them. Germline V gene lookup returns CDR1 MNHEY and CDR2 SVGAGI.